This TCR beta chain was captured in a study of CD8 T cells in Susac syndrome. RNA, at about 0.5 to 1 ug, was reverse transcribed with random hexamers. Multiplex immunoSEQ PCR targeted 54 Vbeta and 13 Jbeta TCR beta segments. From the immunoSEQ multiplex PCR reads, TCRdb called clonotypes with MiXCR, one entry per CDR3 protein. The repertoire holds more than 100,000 distinct CDR3 sequences, with around 80% as singletons. Germline CDR1 LNHDA, CDR2 SQIVND (reference sequence). The CDR3 has 15 residues. The V end lost 2 bases, the J end lost 2 bases, and 10 bases lay between the germline ends. The origin of this receptor is a human donor with multiple sclerosis. V is TRBV19 and J is TRBJ2-1, with a possible D match to TRBD2 (5 bases). The sample taken for sequencing was CD8+ T cells from PBMCs. DNA for the CDR3: TGTGCCAGTAGTATATGGCGGGTGACCTACAATGAGCAGTTCTTC. Its protein is CASSIWRVTYNEQFF.